What follows are 21 T cell receptor beta chains derived from one specimen sequenced in a study of human T cells and chemical hapten exposure. TCRdb reanalysed the RACE reads using MiXCR and keeps one entry per CDR3 protein. The data hold 120,000 or so distinct CDR3 sequences, with roughly 13% observed a single time. The sample's time point: patch test 1, 2 weeks after DPC sensitization. Stated treatment: therapeutic diphenylcyclopropenone sensitization with weekly scalp DPC. Specimen: whole blood, collected in connection with sensitization to the hapten diphenylcyclopropenone (DPC). These receptor sequences come from a man aged 18 to 29 with alopecia areata. Some clones in this sample may be carry-over from other donors' samples.

At least ten counts were recorded for this clonotype. The V gene is TRBV7-9, the J gene TRBJ2-6, with a possible D match to TRBD1 (7 bases). The CDR3 extends over 21 amino acids. Trimming left V 0 bases short and J 0 bases short, with 21 bases between. CDR1 is SEHNR and CDR2 is FQNEAQ in the germline V gene (reference sequence). The CDR3 DNA reads TGTGCCAGCAGCTTAGCCGGCCAGGGGGGTTCCCTAAACTCTGGGGCCAACGTCCTGACTTTC. As protein: CASSLAGQGGSLNSGANVLTF.

The J gene is TRBJ1-4, the V gene TRBV12-3 or TRBV12-4; 7 nucleotides match TRBD1. Unmatched junction bases numbered 13, after V lost 7 bases and J lost 8 bases. The CDR3 length is 15 residues. CDR3 region: CASTRQGLGLEKLFF. The DNA of the CDR3 is TGTGCCAGCACTCGACAGGGTTTGGGCTTAGAAAAACTGTTTTTT.

DNA for the CDR3: TGTGCCAGCAGCCAAGATTGGCAGCGCTCCTATGGCTACACCTTC. Encoded protein: CASSQDWQRSYGYTF. V gene TRBV3-1 combines with J gene TRBJ1-2; no reliable D call. This CDR3 has 15 amino acids. Germline CDR1 is LGHDT and CDR2 is YNNKEL (reference sequence). V was pared by 0 bases and J by 4 bases, with 12 bases between.

This clonotype has a handful of counts. The chain couples TRBV10-1 to TRBJ2-5; D is unclear. Germline-derived CDR1 and CDR2 are WNHNN and SYGVQD (reference sequence). CDR3 size: 14 residues. Trimming removed 0 bases from V and 0 bases from J, with 5 bases in between. CDR3 residues: CASSESGNQETQYF. CDR3 DNA: TGCGCCAGCAGTGAGTCTGGCAACCAAGAGACCCAGTACTTC.

This chain links TRBV4-1 with TRBJ2-7, with TRBD1 identical over 9 bases. After removal of 3 bases from V and 3 bases from J, the junction contained 3 bases not matched to a gene. CDR3 length equals 14 residues. The V gene's germline CDR1 is MGHRA and CDR2 YSYEKL. The CDR3 region has the DNA TGCGCCAGCAGCCAGCCGGGACAGGGCTACGAGCAGTACTTC. Protein product: CASSQPGQGYEQYF.

This clonotype was seen a few times. The V gene is TRBV5-5, the J gene TRBJ2-7; 10 nucleotides match TRBD2. This CDR3 is 16 amino acids long. In germline, CDR1 is SGHKS, CDR2 YYEKEE (reference sequence). The V segment lost 0 bases and the J segment 3 bases; nucleotides outside the gene matches: 6. CDR3 sequence: CASSLGPSGGYYEQYV. The DNA of the CDR3 is TGTGCCAGCAGCTTGGGTCCTAGCGGGGGCTACTACGAGCAGTACGTC.

A few counts support this clonotype. V is TRBV19 and J is TRBJ1-3; D gene unclear. With 7 bases removed from V and 0 bases from J, the gap between germline ends came to 4 bases. CDR1 LNHDA and CDR2 SQIVND come from the germline V gene (reference sequence). This CDR3 is 12 amino acids long. This chain's CDR3 is CASTPSGNTIYF. CDR3 nucleotides: TGTGCCAGTACCCCCTCTGGAAACACCATATATTTT.

This clonotype appeared a few times. V and J are TRBV4-3 and TRBJ1-6, with D hard to call. Trimming removed 2 bases at V and 7 bases at J, with 12 bases between. Germline CDR1 LGHNA, CDR2 YSLEER. The CDR3 length is 15 residues. Here the CDR3 DNA reads TGCGCCAGCAGCCAAAAGGGCAGCATAAATTCACCCCTCCACTTT. Translated, it gives CASSQKGSINSPLHF.

The chain joins TRBV29-1 to TRBJ2-5; the D gene is possibly TRBD1 (5 bases). CDR1 and CDR2 (germline): SQVTM, ANQGSEA. Deletions cut 4 bases from V and 5 bases from J, with 11 bases between. The CDR3 loop spans 12 amino acids. CDR3 loop: CSVARARETQYF. CDR3 DNA: TGCAGCGTTGCCAGGGCGAGGGAGACCCAGTACTTC.

The table lists this clonotype with many counts. The V and J genes are TRBV10-1 and TRBJ2-3; D unresolved. This CDR3 is 12 amino acids long. Between the trimmed V and J ends, which lost 0 bases and 3 bases, there was a span of 1 base. Germline CDR1 is WNHNN and CDR2 is SYGVQD (reference sequence). The CDR3 region has the DNA TGCGCCAGCAGTGAGTCTACAGATACGCAGTATTTT. Protein product: CASSESTDTQYF.

This clonotype is a singleton in its sample. The genes are TRBV7-2 and TRBJ2-2, with D tentatively TRBD1 or TRBD2 (5 bases each). V lost 1 base and J lost 3, with 12 bases in between. The CDR3 has 16 amino acids. CDR1 and CDR2 from the germline V gene are SGHTA and FQGNSA. The CDR3 DNA reads TGTGCCAGCAGCTTAGTGGCAGGGAGCGACACCGGGGAGCTGTTTTTT. Its protein is CASSLVAGSDTGELFF.

This clonotype was counted at least ten times. The rearrangement joins TRBV20-1 to TRBJ1-6; 7 bases line up with TRBD1. With 0 bases clipped from V and 7 bases from J, the junction kept 9 bases outside the gene matches. The germline CDR1 and CDR2 sequences are DFQATT and SNEGSKA (reference sequence). This CDR3 spans 16 amino acids. The CDR3 DNA reads as TGCAGTGCTAGAGAGGGGGCCGGGACAGAGAATTCACCCCTCCACTTT. This translates into CSAREGAGTENSPLHF.

This clonotype was detected only a few times. The chain employs TRBV6-5 and TRBJ1-2, with D perhaps matching TRBD1 (5 bases). From germline, CDR1 is MNHEY and CDR2 SVGAGI. This CDR3 comprises 15 residues. V lost 0 bases to trimming and J lost 0 bases, with 8 bases between them. The CDR3 loop is CASSYSDSSNYGYTF. The CDR3 region has the DNA TGTGCCAGCAGTTACTCTGACAGCTCTAACTATGGCTACACCTTC.

This clonotype was recorded at least ten times. DNA for the CDR3: TGTGCCAGCACCCGGATCAGGGGGTTTGGAATCACTGAAGCTTTCTTT. Protein: CASTRIRGFGITEAFF. The V and J genes are TRBV11-2 and TRBJ1-1, with 7 nucleotides matching TRBD1. The germline gives CDR1 SGHAT, CDR2 FQNNGV. The CDR3 is made up of 16 amino acids. Trimming at V came to 7 bases and at J to 4 bases, leaving 15 bases not matched to a gene.

This chain joins TRBV12-3 or TRBV12-4 and TRBJ1-6; a weak D match, TRBD1 (5 bases). V lost 1 base and J lost 8, with 12 bases in between. The CDR3 sequence is 15 residues long. The CDR3: CASSLVAGRHSPLHF. In DNA form, the CDR3 reads TGTGCCAGCAGTTTAGTGGCAGGGCGGCATTCACCCCTCCACTTT.

This clonotype has ten or more counts. The V and J genes are TRBV29-1 and TRBJ1-2; D is ambiguous. V was shortened by 6 bases and J by 4 bases, with 9 bases between the two germline ends. CDR3 length: 11 amino acids. Germline-derived CDR1 and CDR2 are SQVTM and ANQGSEA. The CDR3 is CSVGEFYGYTF. The CDR3 nucleotides are TGCAGCGTCGGAGAATTCTATGGCTACACCTTC. Full variable domain (missing parts from reference TRBV29-1 and TRBJ1-2): SAVISQKPSRDICQRGTSLTIQCQVDSQVTMMFWYRQQPGQSLTLIATANQGSEATYESGFVIDKFPISRPNLTFSTLTVSNMSPEDSSIYLCSVGEFYGYTFGSGTRLTVV.

As for this clonotype: A much larger clone lies one base from this, so it may be a read error. The CDR3 loop reads CASRLMGGGTNEQYV. CDR3 nucleotide sequence: TGTGCCAGCAGGTTGATGGGCGGGGGGACCAACGAGCAGTACGTC. J is TRBJ2-7 and V is TRBV5-4; 8 bases map to TRBD2. J lost 5 bases, V lost 5 bases, and 12 bases had no gene match. This CDR3 region has 15 residues. CDR1 and CDR2 from the germline V gene are SGHNT and YYREEE (reference sequence).

This clonotype was seen a few times. One end of the junction does not line up with germline, which may come from a read error. V and J are TRBV9 and TRBJ2-7; D possibly corresponds to TRBD2 (6 bases). Germline V CDR1 and CDR2: SGDLS, YYNGEE. The CDR3 is made up of 15 amino acids. The CDR3 DNA is TGTACCAGCAGCGCGGGAATGAGGGTCTCCTACGAGCAGTACTTC. Residues: CTSSAGMRVSYEQYF.

This clonotype has a handful of counts. The chain employs TRBV6-2 or TRBV6-3 and TRBJ2-4; D uncertain. Looked up from germline, CDR1 is MNHEY and CDR2 is SVGEGT. This CDR3 comprises 12 residues. The V end was cut by 6 bases, the J end by 9 bases, with 12 bases between. CDR3: CASSLGLSIQYF. In nucleotides, the CDR3 is TGTGCCAGCAGCTTAGGGTTGAGCATTCAGTACTTC.

V and J are TRBV7-9 and TRBJ1-1; weak D call: TRBD1 (5 bases). Germline V CDR1 and CDR2: SEHNR, FQNEAQ (reference sequence). Trimming cost V 1 base and J 6 bases, with 15 bases left between them. This CDR3 is built from 15 residues. This CDR3 reads CASSLDGGLGAEAFF. CDR3 nucleotides: TGTGCCAGCAGCTTAGACGGCGGTTTGGGGGCTGAAGCTTTCTTT.

This clonotype was detected ten times or more. The genes are TRBV7-2 and TRBJ1-1; TRBD1 agrees at 7 bases. Trimming took 4 bases from V and 1 from J; bases not matched to a gene: 0. CDR3 size: 13 residues. Per the germline V gene, CDR1 is SGHTA and CDR2 is FQGNSA. The DNA for the CDR3 is TGTGCCAGCAGCTGGACAGGGAACACTGAAGCTTTCTTT. It yields the protein CASSWTGNTEAFF. Filled out from reference TRBV7-2 and TRBJ1-1, the complete variable domain reads GAGVSQSPSNKVTEKGKDVELRCDPISGHTALYWYRQSLGQGLEFLIYFQGNSAPDKSGLPSDRFSAERTGGSVSTLTIQRTQQEDSAVYLCASSWTGNTEAFFGQGTRLTVV.